This is a list of T cell receptor beta chains from one sample in a study of blood T cell repertoires in COVID-19. Assay used: immunoSEQ multiplex PCR; TCRdb lists only in-frame clones, some missing. The data contain tens of thousands of clones, around 83% of them singletons. Sequencing input: peripheral blood. These receptors all come from a woman aged 55-75 years with acute or convalescent COVID-19. Each CDR3 is given with its conserved first and last residue. A D gene is named only where the DNA matches it firmly. Where a row states a size, it is once, few, many or the class of an expanded clone; other rows omit it.

>TRBV6-6|-|TRBJ1-2|-
TGTGCCAGCAGTTACTCCGGGGTCTATGGCTACACCTTC
CASSYSGVYGYTF
>TRBV9|-|TRBJ2-7|-
TGTGCCAGCAGCGTAATTGCGGGGTCGGACGAGCAGTACTTC
CASSVIAGSDEQYF
>TRBV9|once|TRBJ2-7|-
TGTGCCAGCAGCGTAGCAGGGGATCCCTACGAGCAGTACTTC
CASSVAGDPYEQYF
>TRBV6-1|once|TRBJ1-2|-
TGTGCCAGCAGTGAAGCTAGAAATACAGGGAAGTATGGCTACACCTTC
CASSEARNTGKYGYTF
>TRBV6-5|-|TRBJ1-6|-
TGTGCCAGCAGTTACTACAGGGCGAATAATTCACCCCTCCACTTT
CASSYYRANNSPLHF
>TRBV4-2|-|TRBJ2-1|TRBD2
TGTGCCAGCAGCCTTAGCGGGGTTCTGGACAATGAGCAGTTCTTC
CASSLSGVLDNEQFF
>TRBV4-1|once|TRBJ1-2|-
TGCGCCAGCAGCACCAGCGGGACTTTGGGCTACACCTTC
CASSTSGTLGYTF
>TRBV27|-|TRBJ1-2|-
TGTGCCAGCTCCTCGAGGTCTCGCGACTATGGCTACACCTTC
CASSSRSRDYGYTF
>TRBV6-1|-|TRBJ1-4|TRBD1
TGTGCCAGCAGTGAAGCGTGGCCCAGCCTAGGACAGGGAGACCGAGAAAAACTGTTTTTT
CASSEAWPSLGQGDREKLFF
>TRBV5-1|-|TRBJ1-5|-
TGCGCCAGCAGCTTGGACAGTGGCAGCAATCAGCCCCAGCATTTT
CASSLDSGSNQPQHF
>TRBV27|-|TRBJ2-7|-
TGTGCCAGCAGTCTTCGAGGGACAGGGGTCGGCGGGGGGGCGAACTCCTACGAGCAGTACTTC
CASSLRGTGVGGGANSYEQYF
>TRBV11-2|-|TRBJ2-1|TRBD2
TGTGCCAGCAGCTCCCCGACTAGCGGGAGGGCCAAGCAGTTCTTC
CASSSPTSGRAKQFF
>TRBV9|-|TRBJ1-5|TRBD1
TGTGCCAGCAGCCTAGGACAGGGACGTCAGCCCCAGCATTTT
CASSLGQGRQPQHF
>TRBV27|few|TRBJ2-7|-
TGTGCCAGCAGTTCGTTCCCCCTTCAGGGGAGACACGAGCAGTACTTC
CASSSFPLQGRHEQYF
>TRBV30|-|TRBJ2-6|-
TGTGCCTGGAGCGGTTCTTTAGGGGACGTCCTGACTTTC
CAWSGSLGDVLTF
>TRBV24-1|-|TRBJ1-5|TRBD1
TGTGCCACCAGTGATTTGGGCCGGGACAGGAGCAATCAGCCCCAGCATTTT
CATSDLGRDRSNQPQHF
>TRBV11-2|once|TRBJ2-5|TRBD2
TGTGCCAGCAGCGACTTGGGCGGGGGGGCACTGGAGACCCAGTACTTC
CASSDLGGGALETQYF
>TRBV14|-|TRBJ1-2|TRBD1
TGTGCCAGCAGCTACTTGACAGGGGAGGGAGGCTACACCTTC
CASSYLTGEGGYTF
>TRBV10-1|-|TRBJ1-6|TRBD1
TGCGCCAGCAGTGAAGAAAGGACAGGACGATGCTCCTATAATTCACCCCTCCACTTT
CASSEERTGRCSYNSPLHF
>TRBV2|-|TRBJ2-1|TRBD2
TGTGCCAGCAGTCCCGTTGGGCGGGCGGGAGGAGGCCAAAGCTCCTACAATGAGCAGTTCTTC
CASSPVGRAGGGQSSYNEQFF
>TRBV5-1|-|TRBJ2-1|-
TGCGCCAGCAGCTCCGGACTCGCTACCACCTACAATGAGCAGTTCTTC
CASSSGLATTYNEQFF
>TRBV5-1|few|TRBJ1-2|TRBD1
TGCGCCAGCAGCGCCTTCCGGGACAGAGCTAACTATGGCTACACCTTC
CASSAFRDRANYGYTF
>TRBV4-1|-|TRBJ2-7|TRBD2
TGCGCCAGCAGCCCGTCCCAGACTAGCGGGAGATACGAGCAGTACTTC
CASSPSQTSGRYEQYF
>TRBV5-1|-|TRBJ2-2|-
TGCGCCAGCAGGGAGGCCGGGGAGCTGTTTTTT
CASREAGELFF
>TRBV9|-|TRBJ2-1|-
TGTGCCAGCAGCTTAGGGGCAAGGGGTAGCTCCTACAATGAGCAGTTCTTC
CASSLGARGSSYNEQFF
>TRBV7-6|once|TRBJ2-7|-
TGTGCCAGCAGCTTAGTGGACGTAGGGGTCTCCTACGAGCAGTACTTC
CASSLVDVGVSYEQYF
>TRBV19|-|TRBJ1-5|-
TGTGCCAGTAGGATCTCCCGACAAGTAAGCCAGCCCCAGCATTTT
CASRISRQVSQPQHF
>TRBV7-9|few|TRBJ2-5|-
TGTGCCAGCAGTCCTGGGACTGGCTTCCAAGAGACCCAGTACTTC
CASSPGTGFQETQYF
>TRBV29-1|-|TRBJ1-6|TRBD1
TGCAGCGTTGTGGGGACAGGGAAACATAATTCACCCCTCCACTTT
CSVVGTGKHNSPLHF
>TRBV13|-|TRBJ2-5|-
TGTGCCAGCAGTTTAGGGGCACAAGAGACCCAGTACTTC
CASSLGAQETQYF
>TRBV5-1|-|TRBJ2-1|TRBD2
TGCGCCAGCAGCTTGGCCCTGACTAGCGCTACCAATGAGCAGTTCTTC
CASSLALTSATNEQFF
>TRBV3-1/TRBV3-2|once|TRBJ1-5|-
TGTGCCAGCAGCCGGGGGGGGTTGAGCAATCAGCCCCAGCATTTT
CASSRGGLSNQPQHF
>TRBV9|-|TRBJ1-3|-
TGTGCCAGCAGCGTAGGGAGCTCTGGAAACACCATATATTTT
CASSVGSSGNTIYF
>TRBV2|-|TRBJ2-1|-
TGTGCCAGCAGCGAAGGGGGACTCCCCTACAATGAGCAGTTCTTC
CASSEGGLPYNEQFF
>TRBV1|-|TRBJ1-5|-
TGCACCAGCAGCCAAGAAGGAGTAATCAATCAGCCCCAGCATTTT
CTSSQEGVINQPQHF
>TRBV6-1|-|TRBJ2-7|-
TGTGCCAGCAGTGAGCCGGACGAGCAGTACTTC
CASSEPDEQYF
>TRBV11-3|-|TRBJ2-3|-
TGTGCCAGCAGCTTAGAGAGCCTAGCGAGCCCTAACACAGATACGCAGTATTTT
CASSLESLASPNTDTQYF